Following are 2 T cell receptor beta chains from one sample sequenced in a study of blood T cell repertoires in COVID-19 (TCRdb year 2020). The method behind the library was the immunoSEQ multiplex PCR assay. TCRdb carries this immuneACCESS record with in-frame sequences only. Its versions omit some clonotypes, under half of them owing to an unresolved V gene in the studies checked, with the rest unexplained. This sample has 90,000 to 140,000 clones in its table, and 85% of those were observed once. Around 4.1% of the sample belongs to the ten largest clones. What was sequenced was peripheral blood. These receptor sequences come from a man in his fifties with acute or convalescent COVID-19.

V is TRBV19 and J is TRBJ1-5; D is ambiguous. Germline-derived CDR1 and CDR2 are LNHDA and SQIVND (reference sequence). This CDR3 comprises 12 residues. CDR3 in amino acids: CGAGSLNQPQHF. In nucleotides, the CDR3 is TGTGGCGCGGGCAGCCTGAATCAGCCCCAGCATTTT.

This rearrangement joins TRBV10-3 to TRBJ2-1; TRBD2 is a possible D gene (5 bases). Germline V gene sequence: CDR1 ENHRY, CDR2 SYGVKD. This CDR3 is 18 amino acids long. The V and J ends lost 4 bases and 5 bases respectively, with 24 bases between them. CDR3 in DNA: TGTGCCATCAGTGCTACTACGCTCGGGAAGCTGACCGACAATGAGCAGTTCTTC. Protein product: CAISATTLGKLTDNEQFF.